The 10 T cell receptor beta chains in this list originate from one sample, sequenced in a study of CD8 T cells in ankylosing spondylitis. TCRdb independently ran MiXCR on the 5' RACE reads; one entry per CDR3 protein. The sample yields about 130,000 distinct CDR3 sequences, around 13% seen once. Sequencing was carried out using blood, either unsorted or a sorted T cell fraction (not recorded which). The receptors originated from a female donor with ankylosing spondylitis or in good health (not recorded which).

This clonotype appeared many times. The rearrangement uses TRBV10-3 and TRBJ2-1; 7 nucleotides align to TRBD1. Germline CDR1 and CDR2: ENHRY and SYGVKD. J lost 5 bases, V lost 5 bases, and 6 bases had no gene match. The CDR3 is 14 amino acids. The chain's CDR3 is CAISPGQQNNEQFF. The DNA for the CDR3 is TGTGCCATCAGTCCGGGACAGCAAAACAATGAGCAGTTCTTC.

J is TRBJ2-5 and V is TRBV11-1, with 10 bases that match TRBD2. The germline V gene has CDR1 SGHAT and CDR2 FQDESV (reference sequence). The junction had 16 bases not matched to a gene; V was cut back by 4 bases and J by 5 bases. This CDR3 spans 18 amino acids. The CDR3 sequence: CASSSLPGSGRAIETQYF. CDR3 nucleotide sequence: TGTGCCAGCAGCTCCTTACCTGGGAGCGGGAGGGCCATTGAGACCCAGTACTTC.

This clonotype occurred many times. V gene TRBV12-3 or TRBV12-4 combines with J gene TRBJ2-1, with D perhaps being TRBD1 or TRBD2 (5 bases each). V lost 5 bases and J lost 6, with 17 bases in between. CDR3 length: 15 amino acids. The CDR3 bases are TGTGCCAGCAGTAAATCGGAACCAGGGAGCAATGAGCAGTTCTTC. As protein: CASSKSEPGSNEQFF.

The V call is TRBV20-1, the J call TRBJ1-4; D remains ambiguous. The CDR3 has 12 amino acids. The V end lost 5 bases, the J end lost 8 bases, and 12 bases lay between the germline ends. CDR1 DFQATT and CDR2 SNEGSKA come from the germline V gene (reference sequence). The CDR3 region is CSARNSREKLFF. CDR3 coding DNA: TGCAGTGCTCGTAACAGTCGGGAAAAACTGTTTTTT.

With regard to this clonotype: One end of the junction is discordant with germline, which a read error may explain. The rearrangement links TRBV20-1 to TRBJ1-1; 7 positions match TRBD1. Germline CDR1 and CDR2: DFQATT and SNEGSKA (reference sequence). The CDR3 spans 13 residues. CDR3 nucleotides: TGCAGTGGAGGGGGCTTGGGGAACGCTGAAGCTTTCTTT. It specifies CSGGGLGNAEAFF.

The CDR3 region is CASSGQGSVGNEQFF. CDR3 DNA sequence: TGCGCCAGCAGCGGACAGGGTTCGGTGGGAAATGAGCAGTTCTTC. The chain recombines TRBV5-1 with TRBJ2-1; 8 nucleotides line up with TRBD1. Germline assignment: CDR1 SGHRS and CDR2 YFSETQ. The CDR3 totals 15 residues. Trimming removed 4 bases from V and 7 bases from J; junction bases left unmatched: 10.

The sample holds many counts of this clonotype. The chain has TRBV6-6 and TRBJ2-5, with D perhaps TRBD1 (6 bases). Trimming shortened V by 6 bases and J by 3 bases, and 8 bases separated the two germline ends. This CDR3 has 12 amino acids. CDR1 and CDR2 (germline): MNHNY, SVGAGI (reference sequence). CDR3 sequence (DNA): TGTGCCAGCAGAAACAGGGAAGAGACCCAGTACTTC. Its protein product is CASRNREETQYF.

This clonotype was seen only once. The gene calls are TRBV27 and TRBJ2-7, with D unresolved. The CDR3 sequence is 13 residues long. The V gene lost 3 bases and the J gene lost 6 bases, with 12 bases spanning the gap. Germline V gene lookup returns CDR1 MNHEY and CDR2 SMNVEV (reference sequence). The CDR3 sequence: CASSFPSSAEQYF. The CDR3 region has the DNA TGTGCCAGCAGTTTCCCCTCCTCGGCCGAGCAGTACTTC.

In this sample, this clonotype turned up a few times. The V gene is TRBV9, the J gene TRBJ2-1; no firm D call. The V end was cut by 0 bases, the J end by 5 bases, with 12 bases between. Germline CDR1 and CDR2: SGDLS and YYNGEE. This CDR3 has 15 residues. This chain's CDR3 is CASSVASRNDNEQFF. Here the CDR3 DNA reads TGTGCCAGCAGCGTAGCTAGTAGGAACGACAATGAGCAGTTCTTC.

In its sample, this clonotype was seen many times. CDR3 nucleotides: TGTGCCAGCAGGAACAGGGGAGTGGAAAACATTCAGTACTTC. Its translation is CASRNRGVENIQYF. The chain couples TRBV12-3 or TRBV12-4 to TRBJ2-4; 7 bases match TRBD1. With V trimmed by 6 bases and J by 5 bases, 7 bases remained unmatched. The CDR3 runs 14 residues.